This TCR beta chain was captured in a study of shared clonotypes between healthy human individuals (dated by TCRdb to 2018 to 2020). The study in broad terms: The cohort comprised a couple of women and three men aged 18 to 49 years. For each donor, three plates each were used for CD4 naive and CD4 memory, two plates were used for CD8 naive, and one plate was used for CD8 memory. Blood TCR repertoires of five healthy adults were deeply sequenced to estimate repertoire size and the extent of clonotype sharing between individuals. To increase sequencing depth and limit assay-specific biases, different laboratories used diverse techniques to prepare libraries and sequence TCR repertoires. Between about 0.94 and 8.9 billion PBMCs per donor were obtained by leukapheresis.

The paper's findings and limits, for the study overall: Higher generation probabilities were observed for clonotypes shared by all four sorted-subset donors than for non-shared clonotypes. Sharing across several donors was observed for around 5% of naive CD4, over 3% of naive CD8, 2.3% of memory CD4, and about 0.4% of memory CD8 clonotypes. Rarefaction of sorted-subset datasets indicated incomplete sequencing despite the large sequencing depth. Pairwise subsampling led to the expectation that sequencing depth would affect the degree of clonotype sharing among donors. The small number of donors limited the genetic and exposure-history diversity represented. Only blood was sampled, and tissue TCR repertoires likely differ from those in blood. Larger estimated clonotype richness was generally found for naive subsets than for memory subsets.

Worth noting for this clone: Its antigen is unknown. No base quality values were provided; no much bigger clone lies one nucleotide off.

CDR1 and CDR2, per the germline V gene, are MNHEY and SVGAGI. Trimming takes 6 bases from V and 7 bases from J, and the germline ends sit 16 bases apart. The CDR3 has 14 amino acids, counting the end cysteine and phenylalanine. CDR3 DNA only is kept here, 42 bases in frame from base 1. Healthy HIV-negative adults with no recently reported acute infections or vaccinations were included as donors. Every donor was a Caucasian adult residing in Nashville, Tennessee, USA. CD4+ T cells were enriched by magnetic negative selection, after which naive cells were positively selected on CD45RA and the negative fraction was taken as the memory subset. Blood was collected by leukapheresis, and PBMCs were isolated by Ficoll-Histopaque density gradient centrifugation and then cryopreserved in liquid nitrogen vapor phase. Analytical flow cytometry was used to check the purity and quantity of every magnetically sorted T cell population. Genomic DNA was isolated from every sorted fraction and measured by UV absorbance on a Nanodrop 2000c.

TCR CDR3 regions were amplified from genomic DNA by multiplex PCR using the deep immunoSEQ assay. Extracted genomic DNA from each cell subset was spread evenly across all wells of several immunoSEQ 96-well plates, with each plate serving as a replicate. Each replicate PCR for sorted subsets received roughly 0.2 ug genomic DNA, equal to about 30,000 T cell genomes. The purified libraries were quantified using a Qubit 3.0 fluorometer, sized with a Bioanalyzer 2100, and then quantified again using the KAPA Library Quantification kit. Each immunoSEQ 96-well plate was sequenced on its own single-read 150-cycle Illumina NextSeq 550 flow cell. On the authors' methods: Because only junctional sequences without quality scores were contained in the immunoSEQ output, filtering matching that applied to full-length reads could not be performed. To assign V/J genes and CDR3, sequences were annotated using PyIR, a Python wrapper for IgBLAST v1.9, with IMGT germline references. Reads with weak V/J assignments (E-value above 1e-6), missing CDR3, stop codons, out-of-frame junctions, or ambiguous translated residues were removed. A V3J clonotype was defined by an identical inferred V gene, J gene, and CDR3 amino acid sequence. Percentage overlap between repertoires was calculated by dividing the number of shared unique clonotypes by the size of the smaller repertoire. Three approaches were used to assess repertoire richness: RTK rarefaction, the Chao1 estimator, and Recon v2.1 estimates of unobserved clonotypes. For all TCRbeta clonotypes obtained by the gDNA method from a handful of donors, generation probabilities were computed with OLGA. In its TCRdb copy, this immuneACCESS table keeps in-frame sequences only and misses some clones. Where compared with another copy, unresolved V genes explain less than half of these, and the others have no known cause. V and J calls and clone size follow that table, whereas D and trimming were derived from the DNA. This sample comprises some 1 million clones, about 76% of them detected only once. Clones ranked in the top ten supply about 1.5% of the sample.

The clonotype comes from a man aged 18-30 years in good health. The chain couples TRBV6-5 to TRBJ1-5; a tentative D match to TRBD1 spans 5 bases. The sequenced sample was memory CD4+ T cells sorted from blood. The cell subset or site label, as the study defines it: CD45RA-negative fraction. The nucleotide sequence reads TGTGCCAGCAGAGTGAGTGGCAGGGAACAGCCCCAGCATTTT. Translated, this gives CASRVSGREQPQHF.